The next 29 T cell receptor beta chains were all read from a single sample in a study of read filtering for tumor transcriptome and immune sequencing. Molecular barcoded adaptors covering alpha/delta and beta/gamma chains were used on roughly 370 ng RNA. One entry per CDR3 protein results from TCRdb running MiXCR on the reads. This table has some 48,000 distinct CDR3 sequences, roughly 19% appearing once. Sequencing was performed on a population of CD138-negative cells sorted from bone marrow. The receptors come from a donor older than 35 with multiple myeloma.

This clonotype has ten or more counts. This chain uses TRBV10-3 with TRBJ1-1; no clear D gene. The CDR3 runs to 15 residues. Trimming stripped 2 bases from V and 1 base from J, with 11 bases between. Looked up from germline, CDR1 is ENHRY and CDR2 is SYGVKD. CDR3 DNA: TGTGCCATCAGTGAGGACCCTCAAAGGAACACTGAAGCTTTCTTT. This translates into CAISEDPQRNTEAFF.

This clonotype was counted many times. The V gene is TRBV7-9, the J gene TRBJ1-5; D possibly corresponds to TRBD1 (6 bases). From germline, CDR1 is SEHNR and CDR2 FQNEAQ (reference sequence). The germline V and J ends were trimmed by 3 bases and 11 bases, with 11 bases remaining between them. This CDR3 spans 12 amino acids. The CDR3 bases are TGTGCCAGCAGCTTTGGGGGCCTGGCCCAGCATTTT. Translated: CASSFGGLAQHF.

A word on this clonotype: Just one base apart from a much larger clone, this may be a read error. The J gene is TRBJ2-7, the V gene TRBV30; 9 bases align to TRBD1. CDR1 and CDR2 from the germline V gene are GTSNPN and SVGIG (reference sequence). The CDR3 contains 13 residues. The chain's CDR3 is CAWSPGQGHERYF. CDR3 sequence (DNA): TGTGCCTGGAGTCCGGGACAGGGACACGAGCGGTACTTC.

This clonotype was counted many times. The chain combines TRBV5-1 with TRBJ1-4; D is perhaps TRBD1 (5 bases). Trimming took 4 bases from V and 7 from J, leaving 11 bases between them. Germline CDR1 reads SGHRS; CDR2 reads YFSETQ. The CDR3 has 13 amino acids. Here the CDR3 DNA reads TGCGCCAGCAGCCCAAGGGGCCGTGAAAAACTGTTTTTT. Translating it yields CASSPRGREKLFF.

As for this clonotype: The junction shows a germline mismatch at one end, possibly a read error. This chain connects TRBV7-9 to TRBJ1-4, with D possibly matching TRBD1 (6 bases). The CDR3 spans 15 residues. The germline gives CDR1 SEHNR, CDR2 FQNEAQ (reference sequence). The CDR3 protein is CASILATGYGEKLFF. The CDR3 DNA sequence: TGTGCCAGCATCTTAGCCACAGGGTACGGGGAAAAACTGTTTTTT.

This clonotype came up many times. The CDR3 reads CASSLATYDQSTLQFF. In nucleotides, the CDR3 is TGTGCCAGCAGCTTAGCAACATACGATCAAAGTACGTTGCAGTTCTTC. The chain joins TRBV7-6 to TRBJ2-1, with D uncertain. The germline V gene has CDR1 SGHVS and CDR2 FNYEAQ. This CDR3 contains 16 residues. Trimming took off 0 bases at V and 12 bases at J, with 21 bases between the two ends. Together with reference TRBV7-6 and TRBJ2-1, the CDR3 gives the full variable domain: GAGVSQSPRYKVTKRGQDVALRCDPISGHVSLYWYRQALGQGPEFLTYFNYEAQQDKSGLPNDRFSAERPEGSISTLTIQRTEQRDSAMYRCASSLATYDQSTLQFFGPGTRLTVL.

This clonotype occurred many times. V gene TRBV2 combines with J gene TRBJ2-1; TRBD1 matches at 8 bases. The CDR3 extends over 14 amino acids. Germline values: CDR1 SNHLY, CDR2 FYNNEI. J lost 5 bases, V lost 4 bases, and 4 bases had no gene match. DNA of the CDR3: TGTGCCAGCAGTGGGACAGGGACCCACAATGAGCAGTTCTTC. Amino acids: CASSGTGTHNEQFF.

This clonotype was recorded many times. This chain uses TRBV19 with TRBJ2-2; D uncertain. Looked up from germline, CDR1 is LNHDA and CDR2 is SQIVND (reference sequence). Trimming shortened V by 2 bases and J by 7 bases, and 11 bases separated the two germline ends. There are 14 residues in the CDR3. DNA of the CDR3: TGTGCCAGTAGTATACTCGGGCTACACGGGGAGCTGTTTTTT. This sequence encodes CASSILGLHGELFF.

This rearrangement joins TRBV7-2 to TRBJ1-5; D gene ambiguous. Trimming stripped 4 bases from V and 4 bases from J, with 8 bases between. Germline loops: CDR1 SGHTA, CDR2 FQGNSA. CDR3 length equals 13 residues. Here the CDR3 DNA reads TGTGCCAGCAGCTACGAGTTTAATCAGCCCCAGCATTTT. This translates into CASSYEFNQPQHF. The complete variable domain, with remaining parts taken from reference TRBV7-2 and TRBJ1-5, reads GAGVSQSPSNKVTEKGKDVELRCDPISGHTALYWYRQSLGQGLEFLIYFQGNSAPDKSGLPSDRFSAERTGGSVSTLTIQRTQQEDSAVYLCASSYEFNQPQHFGDGTRLSIL.

This clonotype was picked up many times. V is TRBV2 and J is TRBJ1-1, with a weak D call TRBD1 (5 bases). The germline CDR1 and CDR2 sequences are SNHLY and FYNNEI. The CDR3 sequence is 12 residues long. The ends were cut back, 7 bases at V and 11 bases at J, with 17 bases in the middle. Here the CDR3 reads CASTTGIHDAFF. As DNA, the CDR3 is TGTGCCAGCACCACAGGAATTCATGACGCTTTCTTT.

This clonotype was counted many times. The CDR3 loop reads CASSYSGTSRAQHF. The CDR3 region has the DNA TGTGCCAGCAGTTACTCAGGGACCTCCAGGGCCCAGCATTTT. The rearrangement joins TRBV6-2 or TRBV6-3 to TRBJ1-5; possibly TRBD1 for D (5 bases). Trimming took 0 bases from V and 11 from J, leaving 14 bases between them. CDR1 and CDR2 (germline): MNHEY, SVGEGT. This CDR3 has 14 amino acids.

Concerning this clonotype itself: A much bigger clone sits one base away, suggesting this may be a read error. This chain links TRBV20-1 with TRBJ2-2, with a weak D call TRBD2 (6 bases). V was clipped by 3 bases and J by 3 bases, with 11 bases between them. CDR1 is DFQATT, CDR2 SNEGSKA, per germline (reference sequence). The CDR3 has 14 amino acids. The CDR3 coding sequence is TGCAGTGCTAGGCGGGATCTGGACACCGGGGAGCTGTTTTTT. This encodes CSARRDLDTGELFF.

A few counts support this clonotype. This chain uses TRBV20-1 with TRBJ2-5; 8 nucleotides agree with TRBD1. The CDR3 length is 18 residues. Germline V CDR1 and CDR2: DFQATT, SNEGSKA (reference sequence). The V gene end was trimmed by 3 bases and the J gene end by 2 bases; junction bases not matched to a gene: 17. CDR3: CSARTGAGTPGPQETQYF. DNA of the CDR3: TGCAGTGCTAGGACAGGGGCAGGGACTCCGGGGCCACAAGAGACCCAGTACTTC.

This clonotype was recorded many times. The chain has TRBV6-1 and TRBJ1-1, with 7 bases lining up with TRBD1. V gave up 6 bases and J gave up 3 bases; unmatched junction bases: 7. The CDR3 is 14 amino acids. CDR1 is MNHNS and CDR2 is SASEGT in the germline V gene. The CDR3 protein is CASRLTGDYTEAFF. CDR3 DNA sequence: TGTGCCAGCAGGCTAACAGGGGACTACACTGAAGCTTTCTTT.

This clonotype was observed at least ten times. The gene calls are TRBV25-1 and TRBJ2-4, with 11 bases that match TRBD1. Germline CDR1 reads MGHDK; CDR2 reads SYGVNS. The CDR3 has 15 amino acids. V was pared by 3 bases and J by 5 bases, with 3 bases of the junction left unmatched. CDR3 residues: CASSEAGQGENIQYF. The CDR3 nucleotides are TGTGCCAGCAGTGAGGCGGGACAGGGGGAAAACATTCAGTACTTC.

This clonotype was counted many times. The rearrangement links TRBV20-1 to TRBJ2-1; possible D gene TRBD1, 6 bases. V lost 3 bases and J 6 bases, leaving 12 bases between the germline ends. Germline CDR1 is DFQATT and CDR2 is SNEGSKA (reference sequence). The CDR3 has 13 residues. The CDR3 protein is CSARAGVGNEQFF. The CDR3 nucleotides read TGCAGTGCTAGGGCAGGGGTGGGCAATGAGCAGTTCTTC.

Ten or more counts support this clonotype. The chain has TRBV28 and TRBJ1-1; the D gene is possibly TRBD1 (5 bases). The CDR3 spans 12 residues. Germline CDR1 MDHEN, CDR2 SYDVKM. V lost 6 bases, J lost 2 bases, and 7 bases lay in between. CDR3 nucleotide sequence: TGTGCCAGCAGCGGGACCAACACTGAAGCTTTCTTT. This sequence encodes CASSGTNTEAFF.

This clonotype was found many times. This chain links TRBV18 with TRBJ2-6; D may be TRBD1 or TRBD2 (5 bases each). Germline V gene lookup returns CDR1 KGHSH and CDR2 LQKENI. V lost 3 bases and J 3 bases, leaving 15 bases between the germline ends. The CDR3 runs 17 residues. The CDR3 spells CASSPVGGTLGANVLTF. Written as DNA, the CDR3 is TGTGCCAGCTCACCCGTTGGGGGAACGCTTGGGGCCAACGTCCTGACTTTC.

In this sample, this clonotype turned up many times. The chain has TRBV30 and TRBJ2-1; D possibly uses TRBD1 or TRBD2 (5 bases each). Germline lookup yields CDR1 GTSNPN and CDR2 SVGIG (reference sequence). The CDR3 is 14 amino acids. Deletions cut 2 bases from V and 0 bases from J, with 8 bases between. The CDR3 DNA is TGTGCCTGGAGTTGGGGGAACTCCTACAATGAGCAGTTCTTC. Encoded protein: CAWSWGNSYNEQFF.

This clonotype was observed a handful of times. This could be a read error, since a much larger clone is one nucleotide away. V gene TRBV6-2 or TRBV6-3 combines with J gene TRBJ2-1; 13 bases line up with TRBD2. With V trimmed by 10 bases and J by 0 bases, 9 bases remained unmatched. The CDR3 runs to 17 residues. Germline assignment: CDR1 MNHEY and CDR2 SVGEGT. The CDR3 loop is CATGGLAGLCSYNEQFF. CDR3 bases: TGTGCCACTGGGGGACTAGCGGGACTGTGCTCCTACAATGAGCAGTTCTTC.

This clonotype was picked up many times. The J gene is TRBJ2-1, the V gene TRBV3-1, with TRBD2 as a possible D gene (5 bases). Germline values: CDR1 LGHDT, CDR2 YNNKEL (reference sequence). Trimming shortened V by 4 bases and J by 0 bases, and 7 bases separated the two germline ends. The length of the CDR3 is 14 residues. Here the CDR3 reads CASSRRGSYNEQFF. CDR3 DNA: TGTGCCAGCAGCCGCCGGGGCTCCTACAATGAGCAGTTCTTC.

Notes on this clonotype: A far bigger clonotype differs at one base, so this is likely a read error. V is TRBV12-3 or TRBV12-4 and J is TRBJ2-1, with 9 bases aligning to TRBD2. The CDR3 sequence is 15 residues long. After removal of 8 bases from V and 3 bases from J, the junction contained 8 bases not matched to a gene. The CDR3 sequence is CASGAGGGFYNEQFF. DNA for the CDR3: TGTGCCAGCGGAGCGGGAGGAGGCTTCTACAATGAGCAGTTCTTC.

This clonotype was seen at least ten times. The chain links TRBV5-1 to TRBJ2-1; 9 positions match TRBD1. The CDR3 is made up of 16 amino acids. The V gene end was trimmed by 5 bases and the J gene end by 7 bases; junction bases not matched to a gene: 13. CDR1 is SGHRS and CDR2 is YFSETQ in the germline V gene. CDR3: CASRRAGTGLENEQFF. The CDR3 region has the DNA TGCGCCAGCAGACGGGCCGGGACAGGGCTCGAAAATGAGCAGTTCTTC.

This clonotype was recorded at least ten times. The rearrangement links TRBV5-3 to TRBJ2-4, with a possible D match to TRBD2 (6 bases). Being an ORF, TRBV5-3 has a function that is uncertain. CDR3 length: 16 residues. V lost 1 base to trimming and J lost 1 base, with 12 bases between them. CDR3 loop: CARSLTSWAAKNIQYF. CDR3 nucleotides: TGTGCCAGAAGCTTGACTAGCTGGGCGGCCAAAAACATTCAGTACTTC.

This clonotype was seen repeatedly, ten times or more. This rearrangement joins TRBV29-1 to TRBJ1-1; unclear D gene. The CDR3 consists of 15 residues. V was cut by 0 bases and J by 1 base, with 12 bases left in between. CDR1 is SQVTM and CDR2 is ANQGSEA in the germline V gene. The CDR3 spells CSVEDPVLRNTEAFF. DNA of the CDR3: TGCAGCGTTGAAGATCCCGTGCTTCGGAACACTGAAGCTTTCTTT.

This clonotype was picked up many times. This rearrangement joins TRBV19 to TRBJ2-2, with D possibly matching TRBD1 (5 bases). V was pared by 5 bases and J by 0 bases, with 10 bases between. In germline, CDR1 is LNHDA, CDR2 SQIVND (reference sequence). The CDR3 has 15 amino acids. The DNA for the CDR3 is TGTGCCAGTAGTCCCGGACAAGCGAACACCGGGGAGCTGTTTTTT. Translating it yields CASSPGQANTGELFF.

In its sample, this clonotype was seen many times. The chain uses TRBV29-1 and TRBJ1-1; unclear D gene. CDR3 length: 13 amino acids. The germline V gene encodes CDR1 SQVTM and CDR2 ANQGSEA. V was trimmed by 4 bases and J by 3 bases, leaving 12 bases between them. The CDR3 coding sequence is TGCAGCGTTGTAGGCGATACGTACACTGAAGCTTTCTTT. As protein: CSVVGDTYTEAFF.

In its sample, this clonotype was seen many times. The rearrangement uses TRBV5-1 and TRBJ2-1; TRBD2 might be the D (6 bases). V lost 4 bases and J lost 7, with 12 bases in between. Germline lookup yields CDR1 SGHRS and CDR2 YFSETQ. The CDR3 covers 13 residues. This chain's CDR3 is CASSLAPGNEQFF. DNA for the CDR3: TGCGCCAGCAGCCTAGCGCCTGGGAATGAGCAGTTCTTC.

In the case of this clonotype: A far larger clone is off by one base, so a read error is likely. CDR3 sequence reads: CASSSSGNFYEQYF. CDR3 DNA: TGTGCCAGCAGCTCGTCAGGGAATTTCTACGAGCAGTACTTC. The rearrangement joins TRBV7-9 to TRBJ2-7, with a weak D call TRBD1 (5 bases). Germline CDR1 is SEHNR and CDR2 is FQNEAQ (reference sequence). CDR3 length: 14 residues. V dropped 4 bases and J dropped 3 bases, with 13 bases sitting between them.